A selection of T cell receptor beta chains follows, all from one sample in a study of T cells in Graves' hyperthyroidism and ophthalmopathy. TCRdb processed the multiplex PCR reads anew with MiXCR; each CDR3 protein has one entry. Here the sample spans around 690,000 distinct CDR3 sequences, approximately 15% being singletons. The sequencing input was blood. These receptor sequences come from a man in his fifties with Graves' hyperthyroidism. CDR3s include the opening cysteine and the closing phenylalanine or tryptophan. The D gene is left open where the match is weak. Clone size is given for some rows only: seen once, a few or many times, or a class if the clone is expanded.

v_call,clone_size,j_call,d_call,cdr3_nt,cdr3_aa
TRBV6-1,few,TRBJ2-7,NA,TGTGCCAGCAGTGAAGTGGAGCGCGACTACGAGCAGTACTTC,CASSEVERDYEQYF
TRBV7-2,many,TRBJ1-1,NA,TGTGCCAGCAGCGCTCGACAGGCTGTGAACACTGAAGCTTTCTTT,CASSARQAVNTEAFF
TRBV2,many,TRBJ2-3,TRBD1,TGTGCCAGCGGTAAGGACAGGGCCACAGATACGCAGTATTTT,CASGKDRATDTQYF
TRBV4-3,NA,TRBJ2-3,NA,TGCGCCAGCAGCCAAGGCCGGGTGGACCAACTCACAGATACGCAGTATTTT,CASSQGRVDQLTDTQYF
TRBV30,few,TRBJ1-1,NA,TGTGCCTGGAGTGTACAGGTTGAAGCTTTCTTT,CAWSVQVEAFF
TRBV7-3,NA,TRBJ2-3,TRBD2,TGTGCCAGCAGCTTAGCGGTAGCGGGAGGAACCGATACGCAGTATTTT,CASSLAVAGGTDTQYF
TRBV6-2/TRBV6-3,many,TRBJ1-2,NA,TGTGCCAGCAGGCCCAGGGGAAACTATGGCTACACCTTC,CASRPRGNYGYTF
TRBV5-1,NA,TRBJ2-7,TRBD2,TGCGCCAGCAGCCCCGGATTGATCCCCACCGGGACTAGCGGGAGGGGGAGCTACGAGCAGTACTTC,CASSPGLIPTGTSGRGSYEQYF
TRBV7-3,NA,TRBJ2-7,NA,TGTGCCAGCAGCTACGGGGACGCCTACGAGCAGTACTTC,CASSYGDAYEQYF
TRBV13,many,TRBJ1-1,NA,TGTGCCAGCAGCTCAGATAGTCAGTTGGGGAACACTGAAGCTTTCTTT,CASSSDSQLGNTEAFF
TRBV30,NA,TRBJ2-1,NA,TGTGCCTGGAGTGGGGGGGCCGAGCAGTTCTTC,CAWSGGAEQFF
TRBV19,NA,TRBJ1-5,TRBD1,TGTGCCACCCTCGACAGGGTTCGGTTGGGCAATCAGCCCCAGCATTTT,CATLDRVRLGNQPQHF